The 22 T cell receptor beta chains below were found in one sample sequenced in a study of metastatic and nonmetastatic thyroid tumors. TCRdb ran MiXCR on the PCR reads. The profile covers 6,800 or so clones, with more than 2.5% appearing a single time and roughly 17% taken by the ten largest. Treatment of any kind had been given to no patient before thyroid surgery. The sequenced material came from tumor tissue. These receptor sequences come from a female donor with papillary thyroid cancer or a benign thyroid nodule (not recorded which). Some clones in this sample may be carry-over from other donors' samples.

This clone has a count of ten or more. The V gene is TRBV5-5, the J gene TRBJ2-1; possibly TRBD1 or TRBD2 for D (6 bases each). CDR1 SGHKS and CDR2 YYEKEE come from the germline V gene (reference sequence). The CDR3 loop spans 16 amino acids. With 3 bases removed from V and 9 bases from J, the gap between germline ends came to 22 bases. Written as DNA, the CDR3 is TGTGCCAGCAGCTCCCCCGCGGGCGGGCGGGACATTGAGCAGTTCTTC. It specifies CASSSPAGGRDIEQFF.

Sample share makes this clone medium-sized. This chain uses TRBV6-1 with TRBJ1-2; a weak D match, TRBD1 (6 bases). The CDR3 has 12 amino acids. V was cut by 6 bases and J by 2 bases, with 7 bases left in between. Germline V gene sequence: CDR1 MNHNS, CDR2 SASEGT. CDR3 residues: CASSGTNYGYTF. CDR3 coding DNA: TGTGCCAGCAGCGGGACAAACTATGGCTACACCTTC.

This clone was recorded many times. The chain recombines TRBV7-2 with TRBJ2-3, with D possibly being TRBD1 (5 bases). CDR1 and CDR2 from the germline V gene are SGHTA and FQGNSA. The CDR3 is made up of 14 amino acids. The germline V and J ends were trimmed by 10 bases and 3 bases, with 17 bases remaining between them. In DNA form, the CDR3 reads TGTGCCACCGGAAGCTGGGGCCAGACAGATACGCAGTATTTT. It translates to CATGSWGQTDTQYF.

This clone was counted many times. With a much larger clone just one base away, this may be a read error. The chain employs TRBV12-3 or TRBV12-4 and TRBJ1-2, with D possibly TRBD1 on 6 matching bases. Trimming took 5 bases from V and 4 from J, leaving 14 bases between them. This CDR3 spans 14 amino acids. The CDR3, as DNA: TGTGCCAGCAGTCTCGGGGGCGAGCGCTATGGCTACACCTTC. It translates to CASSLGGERYGYTF.

This clone is deemed medium-sized. J is TRBJ2-7 and V is TRBV4-1, with D unclear. This CDR3 has 13 residues. Per germline, CDR1 MGHRA and CDR2 YSYEKL. The ends were cut back, 4 bases at V and 5 bases at J, with 12 bases in the middle. The CDR3 protein is CASSPRMGHEQYF. Here the CDR3 DNA reads TGCGCCAGCAGCCCGAGGATGGGTCACGAGCAGTACTTC.

This clone counts as medium-sized. The V gene is TRBV5-5, the J gene TRBJ2-7; D not resolved. This CDR3 is built from 14 residues. The germline V gene has CDR1 SGHKS and CDR2 YYEKEE (reference sequence). V gave up 0 bases and J gave up 1 base, with 8 bases separating them. DNA for the CDR3: TGTGCCAGCAGCTTGGGGGCTGGGTCCTACGAGCAGTACTTC. It translates to CASSLGAGSYEQYF.

This clone is medium-sized within its sample. The chain links TRBV24-1 to TRBJ2-2; 15 bases match TRBD2. V lost 4 bases, J lost 3 bases, and 5 bases stayed unmatched. This CDR3 spans 18 amino acids. CDR1 and CDR2 from the germline V gene are KGHDR and SFDVKD. The CDR3 nucleotides read TGTGCCACCAGTGACTTGGGACTAGCGGGAGGTCACACCGGGGAGCTGTTTTTT. Its protein is CATSDLGLAGGHTGELFF.

Written as DNA, the CDR3 is TGTGCCAGCAGCCAAGACAGGACAGGATCCTCTTCGGTCCGGGGAGAAAAACTGTTTTTT. Amino acid sequence: CASSQDRTGSSSVRGEKLFF. This chain connects TRBV4-2 to TRBJ1-4; TRBD1 aligns across 7 bases. Germline V lookup: CDR1 LGHNA, CDR2 YNFKEQ. The CDR3 is 20 residues long. With 0 bases clipped from V and 8 bases from J, the junction kept 21 bases outside the gene matches.

By share, this clone counts as large. Other DNA sequences from this sample encode an identical CDR3 as well. CDR3 bases: TGTGCCAGTAGTCCGGGGGTGAACACCGGGGAGCTGTTTTTT. Its protein product is CASSPGVNTGELFF. The chain recombines TRBV19 with TRBJ2-2, with a weak D call TRBD2 (6 bases). The V end was cut by 5 bases, the J end by 1 base, with 8 bases between. The CDR3 is 14 amino acids. Germline assignment: CDR1 LNHDA and CDR2 SQIVND (reference sequence).

This clone was picked up many times. V and J are TRBV5-5 and TRBJ1-1, with D possibly being TRBD1 (5 bases). Trimming took 3 bases from V and 4 from J, leaving 10 bases between them. This CDR3 contains 13 residues. The germline V gene encodes CDR1 SGHKS and CDR2 YYEKEE (reference sequence). The DNA for the CDR3 is TGTGCCAGCAGCTCGTGGGGGACCACTGAAGCTTTCTTT. Its protein is CASSSWGTTEAFF.

This clone was found many times. The chain combines TRBV18 with TRBJ2-1; TRBD2 might be the D (5 bases). This CDR3 spans 18 amino acids. Looked up from germline, CDR1 is KGHSH and CDR2 is LQKENI. Trimming cost V 6 bases and J 0 bases, with 21 bases left between them. The CDR3 is CASSRASPTLSSYNEQFF. In nucleotides, the CDR3 is TGTGCCAGCTCGAGGGCTAGCCCTACTCTAAGCTCCTACAATGAGCAGTTCTTC.

This clone is medium-sized. V usage is TRBV28 and J usage is TRBJ2-7; TRBD1 matches 10 bases. Germline trimming cut 5 bases from V and 6 bases from J; bases unmatched to any gene: 10. The CDR3 totals 15 residues. Germline assignment: CDR1 MDHEN and CDR2 SYDVKM. CDR3: CASSPPGTGVGEQYF. DNA for the CDR3: TGTGCCAGCAGTCCCCCGGGGACAGGGGTTGGCGAGCAGTACTTC.

This clone was seen ten or more times. This may stem from a read error, because a much larger clone lies one nucleotide away. This chain links TRBV7-2 with TRBJ2-5, with TRBD1 matching 8 bases. The V gene's germline CDR1 is SGHTA and CDR2 FQGNSA. V trimming: 3 bases; J trimming: 4 bases; junction bases outside the gene matches: 1. CDR3 size: 13 residues. CDR3 loop: CASSFTGGETQYF. In nucleotides, the CDR3 is TGTGCCAGCAGCTTCACAGGGGGAGAGACCCAGTACTTC.

In its sample, this clone is medium-sized. The rearrangement joins TRBV5-5 to TRBJ1-3; D is undetermined. The germline gives CDR1 SGHKS, CDR2 YYEKEE (reference sequence). The CDR3 has 14 residues. V lost 0 bases to trimming and J lost 2 bases, with 6 bases between them. The CDR3 nucleotides read TGTGCCAGCAGCTTGGACAGACCTGGAAACACCATATATTTT. It translates to CASSLDRPGNTIYF.

This clone was seen many times. A much larger clone lies a single base off, so this may be a read error. The V gene is TRBV30, the J gene TRBJ2-5; 12 nucleotides line up with TRBD1. The CDR3 is 15 residues long. In germline, CDR1 is GTSNPN, CDR2 SVGIG (reference sequence). The CDR3 nucleotides read TGTGCCTGGGGTGTGGGACAGGGGGCGGGAGAGACCCAGTACTTC. The encoded protein is CAWGVGQGAGETQYF.

This clone was counted many times. The V gene is TRBV29-1, the J gene TRBJ1-5, with D unresolved. Germline values: CDR1 SQVTM, CDR2 ANQGSEA. V was cut by 5 bases and J by 0 bases, with 8 bases left in between. The CDR3 is 13 amino acids. The CDR3, as DNA: TGCAGCGTTCGGCAGGATAGCAATCAGCCCCAGCATTTT. It translates to CSVRQDSNQPQHF.

This clone was seen at least ten times. The chain is built from TRBV2 and TRBJ1-3; D remains unclear. Trimming cost V 7 bases and J 0 bases, with 13 bases left between them. The length of the CDR3 is 15 residues. Germline V gene data show CDR1 as SNHLY and CDR2 as FYNNEI. CDR3 in DNA: TGTGCCAGCACCCTAGGGCAAAGCTCTGGAAACACCATATATTTT. Its protein is CASTLGQSSGNTIYF.

This clone has at least ten counts. The CDR3 loop reads CASRWTDSGANVLTF. The CDR3 DNA is TGCGCCAGCAGATGGACGGACTCTGGGGCCAACGTCCTGACTTTC. V gene TRBV5-1 combines with J gene TRBJ2-6; D ambiguous. Looked up from germline, CDR1 is SGHRS and CDR2 is YFSETQ. The V gene lost 5 bases and the J gene lost 0 bases, with 9 bases spanning the gap. The CDR3 has 15 amino acids.

The chain couples TRBV7-2 to TRBJ2-1, with no clear D. Looked up from germline, CDR1 is SGHTA and CDR2 is FQGNSA. V was pared by 0 bases and J by 6 bases, with 6 bases between. This CDR3 spans 13 amino acids. CDR3: CASSLAWGNEQFF. CDR3 nucleotides: TGTGCCAGCAGCTTAGCGTGGGGCAATGAGCAGTTCTTC.

This clone has a count of ten or more. The conserved final phenylalanine or tryptophan is absent from the CDR3, which likely points to a read error. V gene TRBV19 combines with J gene TRBJ2-1; D is ambiguous. Deletions cut 0 bases from V and 4 bases from J, with 10 bases between. CDR3 size: 15 residues. Germline CDR1 is LNHDA and CDR2 is SQIVND (reference sequence). The CDR3 DNA follows: TGTGCCAGTAGTATAGACACCCAGGAGTACAATGAGCAGTTCGTC. Its translation is CASSIDTQEYNEQFV.

This clone was detected many times. With a much larger clone just one base away, this may be a read error. The conserved closing phenylalanine or tryptophan is absent in this CDR3, likely reflecting a read error. CDR3 nucleotides: TGTGCCAGCAGCCGTCAACGCTCCTACAATGAGCAGTTCGTC. It encodes CASSRQRSYNEQFV. V and J are TRBV11-2 and TRBJ2-1; D call uncertain. Germline CDR1 SGHAT, CDR2 FQNNGV. The CDR3 loop spans 14 amino acids. Trimming cost V 5 bases and J 0 bases, with 8 bases left between them.

This clone showed up many times. The sample holds other DNA sequences that translate to the same CDR3. The rearrangement links TRBV5-4 to TRBJ2-7; TRBD2 aligns across 7 bases. This CDR3 has 15 residues. Germline CDR1 reads SGHNT; CDR2 reads YYREEE (reference sequence). V lost 0 bases, J lost 3 bases, and 6 bases stayed unmatched. The CDR3 reads CASSLDATSSYEQYF. In DNA, the CDR3 is TGTGCCAGCAGCTTGGATGCGACTAGCAGCTACGAGCAGTACTTC.